These 7 T cell receptor beta chains share one sample of origin, sequenced in a study of T cells after yellow fever vaccination. TCRdb fed the 5' RACE reads into MiXCR, producing one record per CDR3 protein. The sample consists of 200,000 to 300,000 distinct CDR3 sequences, around 7% of them appearing once. Sequenced material: CD4+ T cells sorted from PBMCs, taken 15 days after the yellow fever booster vaccination. The receptors stem from a man aged 30 to 39 who received the YFV17D yellow fever vaccine.

The chain recombines TRBV20-1 with TRBJ2-1; 7 nucleotides align to TRBD2. This CDR3 contains 14 residues. After removal of 4 bases from V and 7 bases from J, the junction contained 10 bases not matched to a gene. The V gene's germline CDR1 is DFQATT and CDR2 SNEGSKA (reference sequence). In nucleotides, the CDR3 is TGCAGTGCTATCGGACTAGTGATTGGGAATGAGCAGTTCTTC. This sequence encodes CSAIGLVIGNEQFF.

This clonotype was detected many times. V and J are TRBV28 and TRBJ2-7; 10 positions agree with TRBD2. This CDR3 contains 13 residues. CDR1 MDHEN and CDR2 SYDVKM come from the germline V gene. The trim removed 6 bases at V and 4 bases at J, leaving 3 bases unmatched. Here the CDR3 DNA reads TGTGCCAGCAGCAAGGGACTAGCGTACGAGCAGTACTTC. This codes for CASSKGLAYEQYF.

This clonotype was observed many times. This chain uses TRBV7-2 with TRBJ2-1; 15 bases are shared with TRBD2. Trimming cost V 5 bases and J 12 bases; bases outside gene matches: 8. The V gene's germline CDR1 is SGHTA and CDR2 FQGNSA. The CDR3 length is 15 residues. CDR3 coding DNA: TGTGCCAGCAGCAAAGCCGGGACTAGCGGGAGGTTGCAGTTCTTC. As protein: CASSKAGTSGRLQFF.

This clonotype occurred a few times. The CDR3: CASSGLREQYF. DNA for the CDR3: TGTGCCAGCAGCGGCTTGCGCGAGCAGTACTTC. The chain uses TRBV7-2 and TRBJ2-7; no clear D. The CDR3 is made up of 11 amino acids. CDR1 is SGHTA and CDR2 is FQGNSA in the germline V gene. The V and J ends lost 5 bases and 6 bases respectively, with 8 bases between them.

In this sample, this clonotype turned up once. A much larger clone differs from this one at a single base, so this may be a read error. The chain uses TRBV7-8 and TRBJ2-3; weak D call: TRBD2 (6 bases). Germline CDR1 and CDR2: SGHVS and FQNEAQ. The V end lost 4 bases, the J end lost 7 bases, and 24 bases lay between the germline ends. This CDR3 is built from 17 residues. Here the CDR3 reads CASSSPAGTLQPYTQYF. The CDR3 DNA sequence: TGTGCCAGCAGCTCCCCCGCGGGGACTCTCCAGCCCTATACGCAGTATTTT.

This clonotype was counted many times. V and J are TRBV7-2 and TRBJ2-1, with D perhaps matching TRBD1 (6 bases). Per germline, CDR1 SGHTA and CDR2 FQGNSA. V gave up 0 bases and J gave up 1 base, with 19 bases separating them. The CDR3 is 19 residues long. CDR3 sequence reads: CASSLATLRDIRSYNEQFF. CDR3 DNA sequence: TGTGCCAGCAGCTTAGCAACCCTCCGGGACATTAGGTCCTACAATGAGCAGTTCTTC.

Many counts were recorded for this clonotype. This chain joins TRBV12-3 or TRBV12-4 and TRBJ2-2; 10 nucleotides match TRBD1. There are 15 residues in the CDR3. Trimming removed 6 bases from V and 8 bases from J; junction bases left unmatched: 9. The CDR3 bases are TGTGCCAGCAGAAAAGGGACAGGGGAAGGTGGGGAGCTGTTTTTT. As protein: CASRKGTGEGGELFF.